This T cell receptor (beta chain) originates from a study of Ad26.COV2.S vaccination and SARS-CoV-2 variants. The wider study: Administration of Ad26.COV2.S was intramuscular, either once or twice 56 days apart.

As to treatment: roughly 18 received Ad26.COV2.S at low or high dose, single or two shots; roughly five received placebo; per-sample allocation not given. Specimens were obtained on day 63 following the first vaccine or placebo injection. Boston hosted the donor, who was an adult aged 18-55 years. Study-wide findings and caveats: Vaccine recipients had higher spike-specific TCR breadth than placebo recipients. Recipients of vaccine and of placebo showed similar breadth of their non-spike TCR repertoires.

Notes on this clone: What it recognizes is unknown.

Libraries were prepared by immunoSEQ multiplex PCR; TCRdb keeps only in-frame clonotypes and omits some of them. Here the sample spans about 350,000 clones, approximately 86% being singletons. The CDR3 has 13 amino acids. Trimming took off 4 bases at V and 9 bases at J, with 15 bases between the two ends. Germline V gives CDR1 LGHDT, CDR2 YNNKEL (reference sequence). The sequence came from a person between 18 and 60 years old who received the Ad26.COV2.S COVID-19 vaccine or a placebo. Specimen: peripheral blood, collected in a trial of Ad26.COV2.S vaccine versus placebo. J is TRBJ1-2 and V is TRBV3-1 (or the pseudogene TRBV3-2); the D gene is possibly TRBD1 (6 bases). In DNA, the CDR3 is TGTGCCAGCAGCCCCCGGACAGATTCGAGCTACACCTTC. Translated: CASSPRTDSSYTF.